This is a list of T cell receptor beta chains from one sample in a study of T-cell memory formation after mild COVID-19. TCRdb re-derived calls from the 5' RACE reads in MiXCR, one entry per CDR3 protein. The sample includes 550,000 to 700,000 distinct CDR3 sequences, over 15% of them seen just once. Sample: PBMCs or a T cell subset sorted from them (not recorded which). The receptors originated from an adult woman who had mild COVID-19 (a few samples of this study predate the infection). Cell type and time point are not known. Each CDR3 is given with its conserved first and last residue. D genes are given only for firm matches. A row's size may be missing; if present it is once, few, many or a size class.

j_call v_call clone_size d_call cdr3_nt cdr3_aa
TRBJ2-7 TRBV7-9 NA TRBD1 TGTGCCAGCAGCTTAAGTTCCGGGACAGAGACCTACGAGCAGTACTTC CASSLSSGTETYEQYF
TRBJ2-3 TRBV20-1 few TRBD2 TGCAGTGCTAGAGACGGGACTAGCGGGAGTACGGGCGCAGATACGCAGTATTTT CSARDGTSGSTGADTQYF
TRBJ2-7 TRBV4-3 once NA TGCGCCAGCAGCGCCCAAACTAGCTTCGAGCAGTACTTC CASSAQTSFEQYF
TRBJ2-4 TRBV25-1 NA TRBD2 TGTGCCAGCAGTCCCGGGAGGGCTGGCATTCAGTACTTC CASSPGRAGIQYF
TRBJ2-7 TRBV7-2 NA NA TGTGCCAGCAGAGTGGCCGGAGGGCCTGGCGAGCAGTACTTC CASRVAGGPGEQYF
TRBJ2-3 TRBV6-5 NA TRBD2 TGTGCCAGCAGTTACTCAGGCGGGGGGGTACCCACAGATACGCAGTATTTT CASSYSGGGVPTDTQYF
TRBJ1-2 TRBV7-8 few NA TGTGCCAGCAGCTTAGTAGAATCGAACTATGGCTACACCTTC CASSLVESNYGYTF
TRBJ1-2 TRBV12-3/TRBV12-4 few NA TGTGCCAGCAGTTACGGTTTCAGGGAGAGACCATATGGCTACACCTTC CASSYGFRERPYGYTF
TRBJ2-5 TRBV9 many TRBD2 TGTGCCAGCAGCCACCGACTAGCGGAAGAGACCCAGTACTTC CASSHRLAEETQYF
TRBJ2-7 TRBV3-1 NA NA TGTGCCAGCAGCCAAGGGACGCAGTCCTACGAGCAGTACTTC CASSQGTQSYEQYF
TRBJ2-2 TRBV20-1 few NA TGCAGTGCCCGTACAGGGAGGGGCACCGGGGAGCTGTTTTTT CSARTGRGTGELFF
TRBJ2-7 TRBV24-1 few TRBD1 TGTGCCACCAGTAGACAGGGGTCCTACGAGCAGTACTTC CATSRQGSYEQYF
TRBJ2-7 TRBV5-1 few TRBD1 TGCGCCAGCAGCCCACTACCGACAGGGGAGCGGGAGCAGTACTTC CASSPLPTGEREQYF
TRBJ1-1 TRBV6-5 NA TRBD1 TGTGCCAGCTATACAGGGGGGAACACTGAAGCTTTCTTT CASYTGGNTEAFF
TRBJ2-5 TRBV4-1 few NA TGCGCCAGCAGCCAACAGGTCAAAGAGACCCAGTACTTC CASSQQVKETQYF
TRBJ1-4 TRBV4-1 NA TRBD1 TGCGCCAGCAGCCAAGGACAGGGGAGGACTACTAATGAAAAACTGTTTTTT CASSQGQGRTTNEKLFF
TRBJ2-5 TRBV7-7 NA NA TGTGCCAGCAGCTTAGCGCGGGGCCTGAGGGAGACCCAGTACTTC CASSLARGLRETQYF
TRBJ2-7 TRBV14 NA TRBD2 TGTGCCAGCAGCAGACTAGCGGGAGCCTACGAGCAGTACTTC CASSRLAGAYEQYF
TRBJ1-4 TRBV12-3/TRBV12-4 NA TRBD1 TGTGCCAGCAGCCCCGGGACAGGTCCAGCTAATGAAAAACTGTTTTTT CASSPGTGPANEKLFF
TRBJ1-1 TRBV12-3/TRBV12-4 many NA TGTGCCAGCAGCCCATATGGCGGGGGGAACACTGAAGCTTTCTTT CASSPYGGGNTEAFF
TRBJ2-2 TRBV29-1 NA NA TGCAGCGTTGCAGGGGATACCGGGGAGCTGTTTTTT CSVAGDTGELFF
TRBJ2-1 TRBV6-6 many TRBD2 TGTGCCAGCAGTTCGCAACTAGCGGGAGGGGCCTACAATGAGCAGTTCTTC CASSSQLAGGAYNEQFF
TRBJ1-2 TRBV25-1 NA NA TGTGCCAGCAGCCCAACCCTGGGGGGCTACACCTTC CASSPTLGGYTF
TRBJ2-7 TRBV4-3 many TRBD1 TGCGCCAGCAGCCATTGGGGGACAGGGAAGCGAAACGAGCAGTACTTC CASSHWGTGKRNEQYF
TRBJ2-7 TRBV4-3 few NA TGCGCCAGCAGCCAAGACACAGGGACCTACGAGCAGTACTTC CASSQDTGTYEQYF
TRBJ2-7 TRBV3-1 NA NA TGTGCCAGCAGCCGCCTTGTCTGCGACGAGCAGTACTTC CASSRLVCDEQYF
TRBJ2-3 TRBV6-2/TRBV6-3 few NA TGTGCCAGCAGTTACTTTTACGGCCGCACAGATACGCAGTATTTT CASSYFYGRTDTQYF
TRBJ1-1 TRBV10-3 NA TRBD1 TGTGCCATCGGAGCAGGGGGACCTAACACTGAAGCTTTCTTT CAIGAGGPNTEAFF
TRBJ2-5 TRBV24-1 NA NA TGTGCCACCAGTGATCAGGGGGAGACCCAGTACTTC CATSDQGETQYF
TRBJ1-1 TRBV10-3 few NA TGTGCCATCAGTGAAACATCGGGCCCGACGGCTGAAGCTTTCTTT CAISETSGPTAEAFF
TRBJ2-1 TRBV12-5 few NA TGTGCTAGTGGTTTGGTAGTCGACCGGAGCTCCTACAATGAGCAGTTCTTC CASGLVVDRSSYNEQFF
TRBJ2-5 TRBV29-1 few NA TGCAGCGTTGAAGTAGGAGGGACCCAGTACTTC CSVEVGGTQYF
TRBJ1-4 TRBV20-1 NA TRBD1 TGCAGGGGGCCGGGACAGGGGAAAGAAAAACTGTTTTTT CRGPGQGKEKLFF
TRBJ1-2 TRBV29-1 few NA TGCACCGCGAGAGGGGTTGGCTACACCTTC CTARGVGYTF
TRBJ1-6 TRBV3-1 NA NA TGTGCCAGCAGCCTCCGGACCTATTCACCCCTCCACTTT CASSLRTYSPLHF
TRBJ1-2 TRBV24-1 NA NA TGTGCCACCAGTGATCCCGGGAGTCCCCTCGGGGGCTATGGCTACACCTTC CATSDPGSPLGGYGYTF
TRBJ2-6 TRBV12-3/TRBV12-4 NA NA TGTGCCAGCAGTTTCAGTCTTACTGGGGCCAACGTCCTGACTTTC CASSFSLTGANVLTF